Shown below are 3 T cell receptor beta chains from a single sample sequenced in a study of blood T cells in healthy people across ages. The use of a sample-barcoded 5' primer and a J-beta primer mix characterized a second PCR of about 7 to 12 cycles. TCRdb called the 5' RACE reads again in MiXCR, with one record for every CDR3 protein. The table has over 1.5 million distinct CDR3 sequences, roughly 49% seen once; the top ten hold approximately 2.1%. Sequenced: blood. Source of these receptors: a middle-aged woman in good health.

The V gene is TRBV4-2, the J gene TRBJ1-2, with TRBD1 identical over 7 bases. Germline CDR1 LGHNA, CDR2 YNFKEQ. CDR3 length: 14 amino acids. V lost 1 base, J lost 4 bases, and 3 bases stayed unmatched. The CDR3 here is CASSQGTGVYGYTF. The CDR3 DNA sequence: TGTGCCAGCAGCCAAGGTACAGGGGTCTATGGCTACACCTTC.

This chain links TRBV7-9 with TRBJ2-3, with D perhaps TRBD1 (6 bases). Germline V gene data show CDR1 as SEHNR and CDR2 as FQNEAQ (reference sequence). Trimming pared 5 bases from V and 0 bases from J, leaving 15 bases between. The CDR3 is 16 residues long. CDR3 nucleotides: TGTGCCAGCAGCGGGCCAGGGACAACTAGCACAGATACGCAGTATTTT. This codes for CASSGPGTTSTDTQYF.

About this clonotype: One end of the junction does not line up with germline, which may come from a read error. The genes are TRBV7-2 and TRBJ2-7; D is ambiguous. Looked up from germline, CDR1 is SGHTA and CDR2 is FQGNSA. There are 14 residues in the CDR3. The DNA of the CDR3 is TGTGCCAGCAGCTTAGGCATTGGCTCCGACGAGCAGTACTTC. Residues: CASSLGIGSDEQYF.